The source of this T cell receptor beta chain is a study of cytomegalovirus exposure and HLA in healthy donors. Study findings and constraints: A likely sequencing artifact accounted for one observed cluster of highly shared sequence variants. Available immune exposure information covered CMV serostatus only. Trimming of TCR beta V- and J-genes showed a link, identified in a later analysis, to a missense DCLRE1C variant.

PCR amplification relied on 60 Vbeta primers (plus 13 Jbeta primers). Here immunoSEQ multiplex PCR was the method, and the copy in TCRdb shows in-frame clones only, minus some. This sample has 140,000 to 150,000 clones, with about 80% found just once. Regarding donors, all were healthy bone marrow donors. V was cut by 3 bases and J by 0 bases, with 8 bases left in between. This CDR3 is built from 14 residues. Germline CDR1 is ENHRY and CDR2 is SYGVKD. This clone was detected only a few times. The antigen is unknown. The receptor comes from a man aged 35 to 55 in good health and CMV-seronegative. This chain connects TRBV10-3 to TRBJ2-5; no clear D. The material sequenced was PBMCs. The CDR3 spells CAISEGGYQETQYF. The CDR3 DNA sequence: TGTGCCATCAGTGAAGGCGGATACCAAGAGACCCAGTACTTC.